This T cell receptor beta chain emerged from a study of T-cell reconstitution after alpha-beta-depleted transplantation in children. Study-level points and caveats: Several hundred expanded graft clones reportedly were the source of alpha-beta T cells about two months after transplant.

Germline V gene sequence: CDR1 MDHEN, CDR2 SYDVKM. Deletions cut 8 bases from V and 3 bases from J, with 11 bases between. The CDR3 totals 13 residues. This clonotype was observed at least ten times. What it recognizes is unknown. This sample's TCRbeta library carried unique molecular identifier barcodes. TCRdb independently ran MiXCR on the PCR reads; one entry per CDR3 protein. Among more than 85,000 distinct CDR3 sequences listed, under 7% were seen once. Sequencing used PBMCs, mostly from graft donor cells, obtained 60 days after TCRalphabeta/CD19-depleted stem cell transplant. The receptor's source is a female patient aged 2 to 10 who had a stem cell transplant for Fanconi anemia, so the T cells may come from the graft donor. The rearrangement uses TRBV28 and TRBJ2-1; maybe TRBD1 (6 bases). The CDR3 DNA is TGTGCCAGCGAGAGGACAGTCTACAATGAGCAGTTCTTC. The encoded protein is CASERTVYNEQFF. Using reference TRBV28 and TRBJ2-1 for the parts outside the CDR3, the full variable domain is DVKVTQSSRYLVKRTGEKVFLECVQDMDHENMFWYRQDPGLGLRLIYFSYDVKMKEKGDIPEGYSVSREKKERFSLILESASTNQTSMYLCASERTVYNEQFFGPGTRLTVL.